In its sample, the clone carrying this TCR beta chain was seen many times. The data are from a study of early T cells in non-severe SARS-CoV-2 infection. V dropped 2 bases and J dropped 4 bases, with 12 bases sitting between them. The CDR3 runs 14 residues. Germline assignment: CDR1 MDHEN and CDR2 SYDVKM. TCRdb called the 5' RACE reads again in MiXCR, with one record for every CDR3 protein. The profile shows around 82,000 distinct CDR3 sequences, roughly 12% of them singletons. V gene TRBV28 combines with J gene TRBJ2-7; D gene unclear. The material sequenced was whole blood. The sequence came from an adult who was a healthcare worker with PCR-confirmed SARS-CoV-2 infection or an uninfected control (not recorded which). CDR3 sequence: CASSLTARNYEQYF. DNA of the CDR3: TGTGCCAGCAGTTTAACGGCCCGCAATTACGAGCAGTACTTC.